The present TCR beta chain was sequenced within a study of cytomegalovirus exposure and HLA in healthy donors. J was trimmed by 5 bases and V by 5 bases; bases with no gene match: 10. The CDR3 has 15 residues. Germline V CDR1 and CDR2: SEHNR, FQNEAQ (reference sequence). The study ran its PCR with 60 Vbeta and 13 Jbeta primers. Produced via immunoSEQ multiplex PCR; TCRdb's table is partial and in-frame only. Seen here are 150,000 or so clones, about three quarters observed once, and the top ten hold about 4%. The receptor was isolated from a woman in her forties in good health and CMV-seronegative. The chain is built from TRBV7-9 and TRBJ2-7; TRBD1 matches 9 bases. Source material: PBMCs. The CDR3 DNA reads as TGTGCCAGCAGCCCCAGGGGACAGGGTGGGCACGAGCAGTACTTC. Amino acid sequence: CASSPRGQGGHEQYF.